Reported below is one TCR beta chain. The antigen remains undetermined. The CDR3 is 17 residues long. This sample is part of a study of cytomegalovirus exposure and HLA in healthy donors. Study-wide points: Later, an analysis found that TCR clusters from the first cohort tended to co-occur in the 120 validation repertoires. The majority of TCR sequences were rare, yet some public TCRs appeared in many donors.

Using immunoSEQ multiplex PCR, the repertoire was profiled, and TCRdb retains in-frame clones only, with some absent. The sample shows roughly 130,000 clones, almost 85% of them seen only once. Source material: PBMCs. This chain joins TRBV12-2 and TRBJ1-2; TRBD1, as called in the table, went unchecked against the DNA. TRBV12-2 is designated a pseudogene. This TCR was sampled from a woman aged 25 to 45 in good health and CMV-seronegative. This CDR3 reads CASRPDRGLGANYGYTF. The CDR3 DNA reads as TGTGCAAGTCGCCCAGACAGGGGTTTAGGAGCTAACTATGGCTACACCTTC.